Each of the 8 T cell receptor beta chains below was sequenced from the same sample in a study of blood T cell repertoires in COVID-19. TCRdb keeps only in-frame clones here, not all; method: immunoSEQ multiplex PCR. The sample gives approximately 97,000 clones, around nine tenths of which show up once; about 1.8% is in the top ten. Source material: peripheral blood. These receptors were collected from a man between 60 and 75 years old with acute or convalescent COVID-19.

The rearrangement joins TRBV4-2 to TRBJ1-4, with D maybe TRBD1 (5 bases). The germline V gene has CDR1 LGHNA and CDR2 YNFKEQ. The CDR3 is 15 residues long. Between the trimmed V and J ends, which lost 0 bases and 5 bases, there was a span of 10 bases. Here the CDR3 reads CASSQDRQLNEKLFF. Here the CDR3 DNA reads TGTGCCAGCAGCCAAGACCGACAGCTAAATGAAAAACTGTTTTTT.

The chain is built from TRBV2 and TRBJ1-5; the D is unclear. V lost 3 bases and J lost 0, with 9 bases in between. The CDR3 has 15 amino acids. Germline CDR1 and CDR2: SNHLY and FYNNEI. This CDR3 reads CASSDQEYSNQPQHF. The CDR3 DNA is TGTGCCAGCAGTGATCAGGAATATAGCAATCAGCCCCAGCATTTT.

The chain links TRBV4-2 to TRBJ1-1; 11 bases are shared with TRBD1. The CDR3 is 18 amino acids. Germline loops: CDR1 LGHNA, CDR2 YNFKEQ. J gave up 4 bases and V 3 bases, and 13 bases lay outside the gene matches. CDR3 protein: CASSQTLPGQGEGTEAFF. CDR3 in DNA: TGTGCCAGCAGCCAGACCCTTCCGGGACAGGGGGAAGGCACTGAAGCTTTCTTT.

The CDR3 loop reads CASSFGTGDGEKLFF. The CDR3 nucleotides read TGCGCCAGCAGCTTTGGGACAGGGGATGGCGAAAAACTGTTTTTT. The rearrangement joins TRBV5-1 to TRBJ1-4, with 10 bases fitting TRBD1. Germline V gene sequence: CDR1 SGHRS, CDR2 YFSETQ. This CDR3 contains 15 residues. Germline trimming cut 2 bases from V and 8 bases from J; bases unmatched to any gene: 6.

V usage is TRBV19 and J usage is TRBJ2-7, with TRBD1 as a possible D gene (6 bases). V shed 5 bases and J shed 4 bases, with 15 bases lying between them. The CDR3 sequence is 14 residues long. Germline V gene data show CDR1 as LNHDA and CDR2 as SQIVND (reference sequence). The CDR3 DNA reads TGTGCCAGTAGTCTTTCCGACAGGCCGTACGAGCAGTACTTC. Encoded protein: CASSLSDRPYEQYF.

This rearrangement joins TRBV2 to TRBJ1-2; D is perhaps TRBD1 (5 bases). The V end was cut by 7 bases, the J end by 6 bases, with 12 bases between. CDR1 and CDR2 (germline): SNHLY, FYNNEI. The CDR3 is made up of 12 amino acids. CDR3 amino acids: CASIRGTDGYTF. CDR3 DNA sequence: TGTGCCAGCATCCGGGGGACGGATGGCTACACCTTC.

The chain carries TRBV10-3 and TRBJ2-1, with a possible D match to TRBD2 (6 bases). The CDR3 runs 12 residues. Per germline, CDR1 ENHRY and CDR2 SYGVKD. V gave up 6 bases and J gave up 8 bases, with 11 bases separating them. This CDR3 is CAIRGTGDEQFF. The CDR3 DNA reads as TGTGCCATCAGGGGGACGGGGGATGAGCAGTTCTTC.

The CDR3: CASSFDSPNEQFF. Written as DNA, the CDR3 is TGCGCCAGCAGTTTTGACAGCCCCAATGAGCAGTTCTTC. The chain combines TRBV10-1 with TRBJ2-1; D may be TRBD1 (5 bases). V lost 5 bases and J lost 6, with 11 bases in between. This CDR3 region has 13 residues. CDR1 is WNHNN, CDR2 SYGVQD, per germline (reference sequence).